This T cell receptor beta chain appears in the sequencing data of a study of blood T cell repertoires in COVID-19. Whole-study context: COVID-19 samples, acute and convalescent, were from the United States, Italy and Spain. T cells, B-cell-depleted T cells, or PBMCs supplied cDNA or gDNA.

Source study methods: Estimates of nucleated cell counts were drawn from the amplification of reference gene primers. Profiling relied on immunoSEQ multiplex PCR, and the TCRdb table lists in-frame clones only, not all of them. The D gene and trimming were derived from the DNA, and the V and J assignments and clone size from that table. The top ten hold roughly 0.25% of the sample, which has just over 650,000 clones, 85% to 90% seen once. V dropped 1 base and J dropped 4; count of bases not matched to a gene: 8. Germline CDR1 and CDR2: MGHRA and YSYEKL. There are 16 residues in the CDR3. V is TRBV4-1 and J is TRBJ2-7, with 9 bases aligning to TRBD1. The sequence was collected from a woman aged 18-35 years with acute or convalescent COVID-19. Sequencing input: peripheral blood. CDR3 coding DNA: TGCGCCAGCAGCCAAGTCTCCGGGACAGGGTTGTACGAGCAGTACTTC. It specifies CASSQVSGTGLYEQYF.